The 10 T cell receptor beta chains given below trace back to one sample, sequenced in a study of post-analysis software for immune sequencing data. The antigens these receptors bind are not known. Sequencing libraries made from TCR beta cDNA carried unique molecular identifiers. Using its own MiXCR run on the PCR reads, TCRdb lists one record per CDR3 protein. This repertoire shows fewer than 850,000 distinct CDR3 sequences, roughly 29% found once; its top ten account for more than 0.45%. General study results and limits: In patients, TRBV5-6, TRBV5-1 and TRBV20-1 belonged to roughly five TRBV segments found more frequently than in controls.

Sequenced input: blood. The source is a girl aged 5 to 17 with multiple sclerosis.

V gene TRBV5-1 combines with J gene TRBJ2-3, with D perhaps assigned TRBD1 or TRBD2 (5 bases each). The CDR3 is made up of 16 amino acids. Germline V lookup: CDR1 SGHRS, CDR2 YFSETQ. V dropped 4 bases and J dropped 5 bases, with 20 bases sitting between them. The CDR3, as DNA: TGCGCCAGCAGCCCGGGACGAGCCCGATGGCAAGATACGCAGTATTTT. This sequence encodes CASSPGRARWQDTQYF.

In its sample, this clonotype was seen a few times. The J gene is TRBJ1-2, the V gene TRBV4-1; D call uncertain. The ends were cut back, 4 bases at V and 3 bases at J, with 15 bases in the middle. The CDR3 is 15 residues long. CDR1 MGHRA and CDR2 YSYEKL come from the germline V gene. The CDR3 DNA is TGCGCCAGCAGCCCAGAGCTCCGGGGTGACTATGGCTACACCTTC. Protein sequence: CASSPELRGDYGYTF.

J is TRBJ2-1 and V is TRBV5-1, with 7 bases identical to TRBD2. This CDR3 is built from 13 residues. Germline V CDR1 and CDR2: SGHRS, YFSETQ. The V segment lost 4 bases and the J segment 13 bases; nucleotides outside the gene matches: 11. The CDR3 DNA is TGCGCCAGCAGCCCGGATGGGGAGGGAAACCAGTTCTTC. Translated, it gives CASSPDGEGNQFF.

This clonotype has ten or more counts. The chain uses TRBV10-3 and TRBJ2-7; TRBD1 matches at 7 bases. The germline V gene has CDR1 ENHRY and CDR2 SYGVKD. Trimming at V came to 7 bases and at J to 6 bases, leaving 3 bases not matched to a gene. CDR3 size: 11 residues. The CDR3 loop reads CAIMGQSEQYF. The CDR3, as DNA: TGTGCCATCATGGGACAGTCCGAGCAGTACTTC.

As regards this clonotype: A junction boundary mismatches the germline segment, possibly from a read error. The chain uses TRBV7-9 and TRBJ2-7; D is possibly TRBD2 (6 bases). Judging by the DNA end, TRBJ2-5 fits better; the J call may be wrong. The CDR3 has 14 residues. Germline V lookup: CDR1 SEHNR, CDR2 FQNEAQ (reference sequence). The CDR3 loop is CAGSFGSRWETQYF. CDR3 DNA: TGTGCCGGCAGCTTCGGGAGCAGGTGGGAGACCCAGTACTTC.

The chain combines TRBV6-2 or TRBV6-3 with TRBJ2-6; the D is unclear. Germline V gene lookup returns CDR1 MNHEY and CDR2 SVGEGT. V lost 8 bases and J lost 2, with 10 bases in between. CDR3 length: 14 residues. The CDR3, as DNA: TGTGCCAGCTACGGTCTGGCTGGGGCCAACGTCCTGACTTTC. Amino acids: CASYGLAGANVLTF.

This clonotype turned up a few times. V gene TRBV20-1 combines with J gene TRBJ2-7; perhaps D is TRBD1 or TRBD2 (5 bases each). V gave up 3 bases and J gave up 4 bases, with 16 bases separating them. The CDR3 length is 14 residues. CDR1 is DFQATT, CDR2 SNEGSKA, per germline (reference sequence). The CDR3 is CSARPAAGTYEQYF. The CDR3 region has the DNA TGCAGTGCTAGGCCCGCCGCCGGGACGTACGAGCAGTACTTC.

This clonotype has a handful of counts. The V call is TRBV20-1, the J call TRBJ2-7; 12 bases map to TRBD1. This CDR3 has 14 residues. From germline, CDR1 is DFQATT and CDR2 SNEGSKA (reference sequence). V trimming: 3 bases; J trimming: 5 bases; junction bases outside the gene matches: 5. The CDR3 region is CSASWDRGLHEQYF. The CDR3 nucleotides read TGCAGTGCTAGTTGGGACAGGGGGCTCCACGAGCAGTACTTC.

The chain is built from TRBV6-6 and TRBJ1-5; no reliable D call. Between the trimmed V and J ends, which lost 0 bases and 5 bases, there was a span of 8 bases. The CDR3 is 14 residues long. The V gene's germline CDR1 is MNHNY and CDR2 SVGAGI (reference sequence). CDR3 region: CASSYSGGHQPQHF. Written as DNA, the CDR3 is TGTGCCAGCAGTTACTCCGGAGGGCATCAGCCCCAGCATTTT.

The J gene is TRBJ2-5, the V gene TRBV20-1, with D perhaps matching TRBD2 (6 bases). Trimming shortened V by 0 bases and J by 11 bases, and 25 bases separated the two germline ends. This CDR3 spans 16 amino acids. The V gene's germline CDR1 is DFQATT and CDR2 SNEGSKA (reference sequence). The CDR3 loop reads CSARDARRAENNEQYF. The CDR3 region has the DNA TGCAGTGCTAGAGATGCCCGGAGGGCCGAGAACAATGAGCAGTACTTC.